This T cell receptor beta chain was sequenced for a study of blood T cells in healthy people across ages. There are a few counts of this clonotype. Its antigen is as yet unknown. The CDR3 has 16 amino acids. CDR1 is SGHRS, CDR2 YFSETQ, per germline. V lost 0 bases to trimming and J lost 4 bases; unmatched junction nucleotides: 7. Through a sample-barcoded 5' primer and a J-beta primer mix, a second PCR was run for roughly 6 to 11 cycles. Researchers report that a template-switch adaptor with 12 random nucleotides tagged each cDNA molecule. TCRdb analysed the 5' RACE reads with MiXCR anew, one entry per CDR3 protein. The sample gives around 1,500,000 distinct CDR3 sequences, over 25% of which show up once; 7.7% is in the top ten. General observations from the study: Older age coincided with a roughly linear decline in TCR beta diversity per million T cells.

Donors gave approximately 9.9 milliliters of peripheral blood apiece. The TCR sequence derives from a woman in her twenties or thirties in good health. The sample was blood. V gene TRBV5-1 combines with J gene TRBJ2-1, with 7 bases identical to TRBD2. This CDR3 is CASSLVGDYSYNEQFF. Here the CDR3 DNA reads TGCGCCAGCAGCTTGGTGGGGGACTACTCATACAATGAGCAGTTCTTC.